This section outlines one T cell receptor (beta chain) sequence together with its context. This record belongs to a study of blood T cell repertoires in COVID-19. Study-wide context: Sample material is recorded as cDNA or gDNA derived from T cells, B-cell-depleted T cells, or PBMCs.

Patients of the Seattle cohort, enrolled during active infection, were followed longitudinally. This CDR3 is built from 14 residues. The V segment lost 6 bases and the J segment 2 bases; nucleotides outside the gene matches: 3. The germline CDR1 and CDR2 sequences are MDHEN and SYDVKM. Using immunoSEQ multiplex PCR, the repertoire was profiled, and TCRdb retains in-frame clones only, with some absent. The sample comprises 350,000 to 400,000 clones, roughly 90% of which are singletons, and approximately 3% rests with the top ten. The V gene is TRBV28, the J gene TRBJ2-7, with 11 bases fitting TRBD1. The specimen sequenced was peripheral blood. The clonotype was recovered from a woman aged 30 to 39 with COVID-19, enrolled during active disease. The DNA for the CDR3 is TGTGCCAGCAGCCCGGGACAGGGGGCCTACGAGCAGTACTTC. Translated: CASSPGQGAYEQYF.